This TCR beta chain was captured by sequencing in a study of cytomegalovirus exposure and HLA in healthy donors. Germline CDR1 SGHVS, CDR2 FQNEAQ. The CDR3 has 15 amino acids. J was trimmed by 3 bases and V by 5 bases; bases with no gene match: 5. Use of 60 Vbeta and 13 Jbeta primers characterized the PCR. TCRdb's table, derived via immunoSEQ multiplex PCR, lists solely in-frame clones and lacks some. The repertoire consists of approximately 200,000 clones, with more than 75% occurring once and the leading ten covering 6.5%. This chain joins TRBV7-8 and TRBJ1-2; TRBD1 aligns across 11 bases. The material sequenced was PBMCs. The sequence derives from a woman in her forties or fifties in good health and CMV-seropositive. CDR3 sequence (DNA): TGTGCCAGCAGCGTTGGGACAGGGGGGGACTATGGCTACACCTTC. Translating it yields CASSVGTGGDYGYTF.